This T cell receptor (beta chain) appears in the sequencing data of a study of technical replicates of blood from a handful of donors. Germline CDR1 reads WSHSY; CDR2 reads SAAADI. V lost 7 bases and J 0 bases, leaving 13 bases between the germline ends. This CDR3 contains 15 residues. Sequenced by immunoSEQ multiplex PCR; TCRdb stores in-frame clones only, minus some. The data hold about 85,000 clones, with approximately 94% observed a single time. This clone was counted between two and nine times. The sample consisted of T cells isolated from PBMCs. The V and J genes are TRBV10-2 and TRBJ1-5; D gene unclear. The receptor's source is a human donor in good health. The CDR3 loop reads CASTKGGYSNQPQHF. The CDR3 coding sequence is TGCGCCAGCACCAAGGGAGGGTATAGCAATCAGCCCCAGCATTTT.